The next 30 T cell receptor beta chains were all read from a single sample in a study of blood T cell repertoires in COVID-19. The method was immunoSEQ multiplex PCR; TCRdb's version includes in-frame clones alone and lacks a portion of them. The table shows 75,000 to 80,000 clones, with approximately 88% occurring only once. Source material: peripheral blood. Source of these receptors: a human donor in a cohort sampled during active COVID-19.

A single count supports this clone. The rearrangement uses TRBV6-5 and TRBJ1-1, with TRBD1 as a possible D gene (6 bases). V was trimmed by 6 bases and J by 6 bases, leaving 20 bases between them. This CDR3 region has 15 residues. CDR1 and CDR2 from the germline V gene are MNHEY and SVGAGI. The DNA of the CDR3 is TGTGCCAGCAGCCGCCTGGGGGGGGGCAAGGCTGAAGCTTTCTTT. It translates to CASSRLGGGKAEAFF.

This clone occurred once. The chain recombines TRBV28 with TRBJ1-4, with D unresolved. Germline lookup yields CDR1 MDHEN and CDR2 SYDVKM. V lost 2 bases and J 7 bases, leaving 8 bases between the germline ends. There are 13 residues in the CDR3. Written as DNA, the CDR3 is TGTGCCAGCAGTTTAAGAGGCACTGAAAAACTGTTTTTT. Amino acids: CASSLRGTEKLFF. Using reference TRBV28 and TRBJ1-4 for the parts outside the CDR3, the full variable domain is DVKVTQSSRYLVKRTGEKVFLECVQDMDHENMFWYRQDPGLGLRLIYFSYDVKMKEKGDIPEGYSVSREKKERFSLILESASTNQTSMYLCASSLRGTEKLFFGSGTQLSVL.

CDR3 in amino acids: CASRTLAGGYEQYF. In DNA form, the CDR3 reads TGTGCCAGCAGAACCCTAGCGGGCGGCTACGAGCAGTACTTC. This chain connects TRBV7-2 to TRBJ2-7; 8 nucleotides match TRBD2. Per the germline V gene, CDR1 is SGHTA and CDR2 is FQGNSA. V dropped 6 bases and J dropped 3; count of bases not matched to a gene: 7. The length of the CDR3 is 14 residues.

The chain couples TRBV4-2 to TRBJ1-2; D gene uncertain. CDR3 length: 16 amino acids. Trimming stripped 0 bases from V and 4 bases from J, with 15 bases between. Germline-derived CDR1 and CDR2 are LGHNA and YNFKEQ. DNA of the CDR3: TGTGCCAGCAGCCAAGATCACCCCCCGGGAACCTATGGCTACACCTTC. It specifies CASSQDHPPGTYGYTF.

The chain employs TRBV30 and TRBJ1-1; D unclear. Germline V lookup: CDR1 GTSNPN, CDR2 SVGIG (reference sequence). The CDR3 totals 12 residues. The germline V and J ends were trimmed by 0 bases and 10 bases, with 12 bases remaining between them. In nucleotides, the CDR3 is TGTGCCTGGAGTGTATCGTACAGCGGAGCTTTCTTT. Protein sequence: CAWSVSYSGAFF.

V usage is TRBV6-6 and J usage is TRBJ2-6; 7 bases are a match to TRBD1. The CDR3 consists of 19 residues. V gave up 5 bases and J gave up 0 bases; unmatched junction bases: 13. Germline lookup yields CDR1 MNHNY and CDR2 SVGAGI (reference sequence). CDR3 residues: CASSLVSPGGISGANVLTF. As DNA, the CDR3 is TGTGCCAGCAGTCTGGTATCGCCAGGGGGAATCTCTGGGGCCAACGTCCTGACTTTC.

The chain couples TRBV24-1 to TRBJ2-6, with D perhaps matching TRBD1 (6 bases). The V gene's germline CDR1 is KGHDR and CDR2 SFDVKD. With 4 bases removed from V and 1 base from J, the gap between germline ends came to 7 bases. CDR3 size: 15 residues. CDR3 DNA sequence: TGTGCCACCAGTGACCAGGGGTCTGGGGCCAACGTCCTGACTTTC. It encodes CATSDQGSGANVLTF.

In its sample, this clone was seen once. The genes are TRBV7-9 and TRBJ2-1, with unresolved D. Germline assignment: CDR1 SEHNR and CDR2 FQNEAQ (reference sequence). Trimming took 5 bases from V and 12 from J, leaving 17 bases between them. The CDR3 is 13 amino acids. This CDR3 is CASSPTPGAVQFF. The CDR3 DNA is TGTGCCAGCAGCCCTACGCCCGGTGCGGTGCAGTTCTTC.

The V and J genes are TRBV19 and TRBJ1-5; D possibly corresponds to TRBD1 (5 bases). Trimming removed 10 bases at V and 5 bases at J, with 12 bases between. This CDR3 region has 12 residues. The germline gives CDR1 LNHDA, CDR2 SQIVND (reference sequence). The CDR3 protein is CATATDDQPQHF. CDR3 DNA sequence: TGTGCCACCGCGACAGACGATCAGCCCCAGCATTTT.

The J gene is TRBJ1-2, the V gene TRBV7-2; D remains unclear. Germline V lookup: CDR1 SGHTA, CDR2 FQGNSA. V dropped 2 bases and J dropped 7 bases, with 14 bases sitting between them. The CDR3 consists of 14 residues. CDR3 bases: TGTGCCAGCAGCTTAAGCAGACAAACCGGTGGCTACACCTTC. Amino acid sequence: CASSLSRQTGGYTF.

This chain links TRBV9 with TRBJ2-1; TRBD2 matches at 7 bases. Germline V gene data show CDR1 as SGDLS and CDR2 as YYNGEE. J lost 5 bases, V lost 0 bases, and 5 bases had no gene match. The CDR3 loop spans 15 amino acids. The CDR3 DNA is TGTGCCAGCAGCGTAGTCGGCGGGAGCAACAATGAGCAGTTCTTC. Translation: CASSVVGGSNNEQFF.

CDR3 DNA sequence: TGTGCCAGTACCCTTGGGGGACAGGGGGCCTACGAGCAGTACTTC. Amino acid sequence: CASTLGGQGAYEQYF. The chain uses TRBV19 and TRBJ2-7, with TRBD1 matching 11 bases. The V gene's germline CDR1 is LNHDA and CDR2 SQIVND (reference sequence). J was trimmed by 2 bases and V by 7 bases; bases with no gene match: 7. The CDR3 covers 15 residues.

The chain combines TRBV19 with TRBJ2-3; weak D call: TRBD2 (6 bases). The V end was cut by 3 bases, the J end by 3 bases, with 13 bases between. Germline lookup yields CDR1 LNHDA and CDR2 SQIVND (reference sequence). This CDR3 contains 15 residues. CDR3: CASSITWEATDTQYF. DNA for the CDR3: TGTGCCAGTAGTATCACTTGGGAGGCTACAGATACGCAGTATTTT.

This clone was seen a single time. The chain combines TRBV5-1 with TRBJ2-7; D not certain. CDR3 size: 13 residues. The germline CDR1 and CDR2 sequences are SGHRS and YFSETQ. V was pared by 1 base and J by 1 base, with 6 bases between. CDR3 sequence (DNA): TGCGCCAGCAGCTTGCACTCGTCCTACGAGCAGTACTTC. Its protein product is CASSLHSSYEQYF.

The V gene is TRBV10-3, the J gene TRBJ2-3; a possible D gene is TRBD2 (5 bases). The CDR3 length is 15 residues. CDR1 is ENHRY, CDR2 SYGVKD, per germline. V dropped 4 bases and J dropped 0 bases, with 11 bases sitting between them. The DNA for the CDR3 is TGTGCCATCAGTGTTGTAGGAGGCAGCACAGATACGCAGTATTTT. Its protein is CAISVVGGSTDTQYF.

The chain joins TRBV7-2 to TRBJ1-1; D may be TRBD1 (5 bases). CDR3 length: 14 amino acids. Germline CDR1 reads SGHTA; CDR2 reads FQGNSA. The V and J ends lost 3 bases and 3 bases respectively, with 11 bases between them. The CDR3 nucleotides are TGTGCCAGCAGCTTTGGAGGGGCTTACACTGAAGCTTTCTTT. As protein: CASSFGGAYTEAFF.

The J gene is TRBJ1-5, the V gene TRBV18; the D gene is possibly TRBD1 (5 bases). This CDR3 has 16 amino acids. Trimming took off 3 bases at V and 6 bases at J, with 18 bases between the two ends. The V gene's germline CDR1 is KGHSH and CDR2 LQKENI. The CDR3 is CASSPTGLKGGQPQHF. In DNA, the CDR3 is TGTGCCAGCTCACCTACAGGATTAAAGGGTGGTCAGCCCCAGCATTTT.

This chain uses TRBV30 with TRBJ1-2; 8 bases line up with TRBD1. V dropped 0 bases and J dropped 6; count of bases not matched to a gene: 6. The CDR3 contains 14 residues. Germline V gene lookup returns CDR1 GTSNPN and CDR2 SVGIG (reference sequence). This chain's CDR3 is CAWSVRAGGDGYTF. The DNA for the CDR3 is TGTGCCTGGAGTGTGCGGGCAGGGGGCGATGGCTACACCTTC.

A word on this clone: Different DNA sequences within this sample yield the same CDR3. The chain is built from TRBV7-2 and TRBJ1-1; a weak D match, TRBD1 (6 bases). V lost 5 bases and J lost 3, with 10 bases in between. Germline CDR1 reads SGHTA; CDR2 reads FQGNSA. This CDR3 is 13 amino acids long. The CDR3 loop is CASSPQGYTEAFF. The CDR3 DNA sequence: TGTGCCAGCAGCCCACAGGGTTACACTGAAGCTTTCTTT.

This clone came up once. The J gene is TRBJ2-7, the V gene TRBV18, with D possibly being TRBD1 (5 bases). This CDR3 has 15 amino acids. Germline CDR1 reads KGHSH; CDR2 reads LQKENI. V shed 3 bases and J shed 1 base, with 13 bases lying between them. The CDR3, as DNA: TGTGCCAGCTCACCGGGAAGGGGCCCTTCCTACGAGCAGTACTTC. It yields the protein CASSPGRGPSYEQYF. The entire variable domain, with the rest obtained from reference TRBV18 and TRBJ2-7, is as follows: NAGVMQNPRHLVRRRGQEARLRCSPMKGHSHVYWYRQLPEEGLKFMVYLQKENIIDESGMPKERFSAEFPKEGPSILRIQQVVRGDSAAYFCASSPGRGPSYEQYFGPGTRLTVT.

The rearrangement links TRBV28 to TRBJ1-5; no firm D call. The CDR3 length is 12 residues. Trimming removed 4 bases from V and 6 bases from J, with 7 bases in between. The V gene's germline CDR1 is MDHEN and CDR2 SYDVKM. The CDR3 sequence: CASSSRFQPQHF. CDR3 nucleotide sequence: TGTGCCAGCAGTTCGCGGTTTCAGCCCCAGCATTTT.

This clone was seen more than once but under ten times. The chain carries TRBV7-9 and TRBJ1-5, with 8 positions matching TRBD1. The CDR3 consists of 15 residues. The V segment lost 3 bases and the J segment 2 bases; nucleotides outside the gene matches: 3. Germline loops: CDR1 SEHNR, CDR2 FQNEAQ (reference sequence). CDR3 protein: CASSFATGGNQPQHF. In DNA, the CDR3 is TGTGCCAGCAGCTTCGCGACAGGGGGCAATCAGCCCCAGCATTTT.

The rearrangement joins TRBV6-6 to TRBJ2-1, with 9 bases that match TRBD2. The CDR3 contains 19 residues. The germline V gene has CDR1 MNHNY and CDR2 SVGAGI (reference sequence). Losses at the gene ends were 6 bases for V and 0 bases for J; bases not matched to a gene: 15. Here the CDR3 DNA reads TGTGCCAGCAGCTCCGCTAGCGGGGTATCCCCTAGCTCCTACAATGAGCAGTTCTTC. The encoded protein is CASSSASGVSPSSYNEQFF.

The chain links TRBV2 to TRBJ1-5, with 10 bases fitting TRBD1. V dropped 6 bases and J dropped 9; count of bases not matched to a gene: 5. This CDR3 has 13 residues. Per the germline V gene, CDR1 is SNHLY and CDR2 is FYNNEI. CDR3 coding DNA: TGTGCCAGCAGGGCGGGACAGGGGCTGCCCCAGCATTTT. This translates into CASRAGQGLPQHF.

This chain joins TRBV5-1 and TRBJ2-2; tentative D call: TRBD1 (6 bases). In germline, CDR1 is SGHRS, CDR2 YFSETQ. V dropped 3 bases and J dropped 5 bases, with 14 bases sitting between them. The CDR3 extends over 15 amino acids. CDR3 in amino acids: CASSYNPGVTGELFF. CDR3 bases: TGCGCCAGCAGCTACAACCCAGGGGTAACCGGGGAGCTGTTTTTT. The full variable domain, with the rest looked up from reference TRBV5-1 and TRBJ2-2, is KAGVTQTPRYLIKTRGQQVTLSCSPISGHRSVSWYQQTPGQGLQFLFEYFSETQRNKGNFPGRFSGRQFSNSRSEMNVSTLELGDSALYLCASSYNPGVTGELFFGEGSRLTVL.

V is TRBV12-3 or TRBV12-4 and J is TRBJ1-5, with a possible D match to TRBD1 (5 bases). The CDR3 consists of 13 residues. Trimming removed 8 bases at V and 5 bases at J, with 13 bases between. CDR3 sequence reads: CASHQGGDQPQHF. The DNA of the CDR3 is TGTGCCAGCCACCAGGGAGGCGATCAGCCCCAGCATTTT.

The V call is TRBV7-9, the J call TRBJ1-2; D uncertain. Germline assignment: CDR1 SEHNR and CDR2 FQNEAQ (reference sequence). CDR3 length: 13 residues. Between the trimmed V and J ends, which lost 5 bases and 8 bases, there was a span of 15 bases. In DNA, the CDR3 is TGTGCCAGCAGCCGCCCCCAGTCCTGGGGCTACACCTTC. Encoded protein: CASSRPQSWGYTF. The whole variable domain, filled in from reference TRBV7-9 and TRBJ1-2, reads DTGVSQNPRHKITKRGQNVTFRCDPISEHNRLYWYRQTLGQGPEFLTYFQNEAQLEKSRLLSDRFSAERPKGSFSTLEIQRTEQGDSAMYLCASSRPQSWGYTFGSGTRLTVV.

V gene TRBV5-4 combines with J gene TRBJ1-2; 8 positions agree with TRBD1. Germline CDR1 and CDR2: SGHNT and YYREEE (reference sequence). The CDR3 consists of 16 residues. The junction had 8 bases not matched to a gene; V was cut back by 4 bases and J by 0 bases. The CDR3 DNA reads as TGTGCCAGCAGCGAAGACAGGGGAAGAACTAACTATGGCTACACCTTC. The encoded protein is CASSEDRGRTNYGYTF.

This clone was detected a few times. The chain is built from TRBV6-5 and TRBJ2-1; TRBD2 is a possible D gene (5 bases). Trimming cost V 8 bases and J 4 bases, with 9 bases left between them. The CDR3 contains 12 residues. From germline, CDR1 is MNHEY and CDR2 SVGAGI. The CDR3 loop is CASGRDYNEQFF. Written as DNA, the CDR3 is TGTGCCAGCGGACGGGATTACAATGAGCAGTTCTTC.

The CDR3 coding sequence is TGTGCCAGCAGCTTGGACAGGGTCACTGAAGCTTTCTTT. Protein product: CASSLDRVTEAFF. The chain links TRBV11-2 to TRBJ1-1; the match to TRBD1 covers 8 bases. CDR3 size: 13 residues. Germline-derived CDR1 and CDR2 are SGHAT and FQNNGV. V lost 3 bases to trimming and J lost 4 bases; unmatched junction nucleotides: 1.